The 26 T cell receptor beta chains below all came from one sample that was sequenced in a study of identical twins. One entry per CDR3 protein, called by TCRdb with MiXCR from the 5' RACE reads. Seen here are approximately 1.8 million distinct CDR3 sequences, roughly 35% observed once, and the top ten hold about 0.27%. Sample: cord blood. These receptors originate from a newborn girl in good health.

This clonotype was recorded many times. The rearrangement links TRBV12-3 or TRBV12-4 to TRBJ1-4; D remains ambiguous. CDR3 length equals 14 residues. Trimming stripped 2 bases from V and 4 bases from J, with 8 bases between. The CDR3 bases are TGTGCCAGCAGTTTAAGGCGGATTAATGAAAAACTGTTTTTT. Protein: CASSLRRINEKLFF.

This clonotype has just a few counts. The chain couples TRBV2 to TRBJ1-1, with D possibly TRBD1 on 5 matching bases. V lost 2 bases to trimming and J lost 0 bases, with 16 bases between them. Per germline, CDR1 SNHLY and CDR2 FYNNEI. The CDR3 totals 17 residues. CDR3 sequence reads: CASSEPILTVMNTEAFF. The CDR3, as DNA: TGTGCCAGCAGTGAACCGATTCTGACAGTCATGAACACTGAAGCTTTCTTT.

This sequence joins TRBV28 and TRBJ1-1; possible D gene TRBD1, 5 bases. This CDR3 spans 14 amino acids. CDR1 and CDR2 (germline): MDHEN, SYDVKM. Trimming removed 7 bases at V and 2 bases at J, with 14 bases between. CDR3 nucleotides: TGTGCCAGCATGCGGGTGGACACAAACACTGAAGCTTTCTTT. Its translation: CASMRVDTNTEAFF.

In the case of this clonotype: A clone one base away is much larger, so this may be a read error. This chain connects TRBV28 to TRBJ1-2, with unresolved D. The CDR3 covers 14 residues. CDR1 is MDHEN and CDR2 is SYDVKM in the germline V gene. CDR3 loop: CASSSKLAFYGHTF. The DNA for the CDR3 is TGTGCCAGCAGTTCTAAGTTGGCTTTCTATGGCCACACCTTC.

This clonotype has more than one count but fewer than ten. The J gene is TRBJ1-1, the V gene TRBV4-2, with 8 bases identical to TRBD1. The V segment lost 6 bases and the J segment 0 bases; nucleotides outside the gene matches: 24. The CDR3 is 21 residues long. CDR1 is LGHNA, CDR2 YNFKEQ, per germline. The CDR3 nucleotides read TGTGCCAGCAGTCGCCGGCCCGGGACAGGTCCTTCCTGGGGGGTGAACACTGAAGCTTTCTTT. As protein: CASSRRPGTGPSWGVNTEAFF.

The CDR3 nucleotides are TGTGCCAGTAGTATAAGCAGGGCCTACGAGCAGTACTTC. Protein product: CASSISRAYEQYF. The J gene is TRBJ2-7, the V gene TRBV19; TRBD1 might be the D (5 bases). V was pared by 2 bases and J by 2 bases, with 7 bases between. The CDR3 has 13 amino acids. Per the germline V gene, CDR1 is LNHDA and CDR2 is SQIVND (reference sequence).

The chain joins TRBV12-3 or TRBV12-4 to TRBJ2-7, with a weak D call TRBD1 (6 bases). With 6 bases removed from V and 0 bases from J, the gap between germline ends came to 12 bases. The CDR3 consists of 14 residues. CDR3 nucleotides: TGTGCCAGCAGGTACGACAGGAGCTCCTACGAGCAGTACTTC. Its protein is CASRYDRSSYEQYF.

This clonotype was counted at least ten times. J is TRBJ2-3 and V is TRBV27; D might be TRBD1 (7 bases). This CDR3 contains 15 residues. The V gene lost 3 bases and the J gene lost 3 bases, with 13 bases spanning the gap. In germline, CDR1 is MNHEY, CDR2 SMNVEV (reference sequence). This CDR3 is CASSLTGRETDTQYF. As DNA, the CDR3 is TGTGCCAGCAGTTTGACAGGGCGGGAAACAGATACGCAGTATTTT.

This clonotype was seen a few times. The gene calls are TRBV28 and TRBJ1-1, with 8 bases matching TRBD1. J was trimmed by 4 bases and V by 5 bases; bases with no gene match: 15. CDR1 is MDHEN, CDR2 SYDVKM, per germline. This CDR3 spans 17 amino acids. CDR3 DNA sequence: TGTGCCAGCAGTCTCCCTTTAGTCGGGACAGGAGGCACTGAAGCTTTCTTT. Encoded protein: CASSLPLVGTGGTEAFF.

V usage is TRBV25-1 and J usage is TRBJ1-4, with TRBD1 as a possible D gene (6 bases). This CDR3 is 16 amino acids long. The germline gives CDR1 MGHDK, CDR2 SYGVNS. V was trimmed by 2 bases and J by 5 bases, leaving 15 bases between them. CDR3 DNA: TGTGCCAGCAGTGAACCAGGGGAGAGACTGAATGAAAAACTGTTTTTT. As protein: CASSEPGERLNEKLFF.

The V and J genes are TRBV7-9 and TRBJ1-6, with TRBD1 identical over 8 bases. V trimming: 2 bases; J trimming: 9 bases; junction bases outside the gene matches: 9. This CDR3 is 16 amino acids long. Germline V gene lookup returns CDR1 SEHNR and CDR2 FQNEAQ (reference sequence). The CDR3 DNA follows: TGTGCCAGCAGCTTACAGGCGGCAGGGGGCTTTTCACCCCTCCACTTT. Its protein product is CASSLQAAGGFSPLHF.

This clonotype has more than one count but fewer than ten. An end of the junction does not agree with germline; a read error may underlie this. The rearrangement links TRBV27 to TRBJ2-5; perhaps TRBD1 as D (7 bases). The tail of the sequence fits TRBJ2-7 better, so the J call may be wrong. This CDR3 has 13 amino acids. From germline, CDR1 is MNHEY and CDR2 SMNVEV (reference sequence). The CDR3 DNA follows: TGTGCCGGCAGACCGACAGGGAGGTACGAGCAGTACTTC. As protein: CAGRPTGRYEQYF.

The chain has TRBV7-8 and TRBJ2-7; D not certain. This CDR3 comprises 13 residues. V lost 5 bases, J lost 2 bases, and 10 bases lay in between. Germline V gene lookup returns CDR1 SGHVS and CDR2 FQNEAQ. CDR3 bases: TGTGCCAGCAGCATAGAACAGACCTACGAGCAGTACTTC. Its translation is CASSIEQTYEQYF.

This clonotype was detected once. This CDR3 reads CASSLSRGGKYEQFF. DNA of the CDR3: TGTGCCAGCAGCTTATCAAGAGGGGGCAAATACGAGCAGTTCTTC. The chain has TRBV7-2 and TRBJ2-1; 7 bases are shared with TRBD1. The CDR3 consists of 15 residues. J gave up 10 bases and V 2 bases, and 11 bases lay outside the gene matches. Germline V lookup: CDR1 SGHTA, CDR2 FQGNSA.

The gene calls are TRBV20-1 and TRBJ1-1; 10 nucleotides match TRBD1. In germline, CDR1 is DFQATT, CDR2 SNEGSKA (reference sequence). Trimming cost V 3 bases and J 1 base; bases outside gene matches: 2. CDR3 length equals 14 residues. The CDR3 DNA is TGCAGTGCTAGGACAGGGGGCGCGAACACTGAAGCTTTCTTT. Its translation is CSARTGGANTEAFF.

J is TRBJ2-1 and V is TRBV3-1, with TRBD2 identical over 11 bases. CDR1 and CDR2 from the germline V gene are LGHDT and YNNKEL (reference sequence). This CDR3 is 17 amino acids long. J was trimmed by 0 bases and V by 1 base; bases with no gene match: 2. CDR3 sequence (DNA): TGTGCCAGCAGCCAAGGACTAGCGGGATACTCCTACAATGAGCAGTTCTTC. Protein: CASSQGLAGYSYNEQFF.

The V gene is TRBV7-9, the J gene TRBJ2-7; the D call may be TRBD1 or TRBD2 (5 bases each). Germline V gene data show CDR1 as SEHNR and CDR2 as FQNEAQ (reference sequence). This CDR3 is 14 amino acids long. V lost 3 bases, J lost 6 bases, and 15 bases lay in between. The CDR3 here is CASSLGQMGSEQYF. CDR3 sequence (DNA): TGTGCCAGCAGCTTGGGGCAAATGGGGAGCGAGCAGTACTTC.

In its sample, this clonotype was seen once. The chain carries TRBV27 and TRBJ2-1; no clear D gene. V was shortened by 7 bases and J by 0 bases, with 13 bases between the two germline ends. CDR1 and CDR2 (germline): MNHEY, SMNVEV (reference sequence). The CDR3 is made up of 15 amino acids. In DNA, the CDR3 is TGTGCCAGCAAACGACTTTCCCTCTCCTACAATGAGCAGTTCTTC. Its protein is CASKRLSLSYNEQFF.

This clonotype was picked up many times. The V gene is TRBV10-3, the J gene TRBJ2-4; the D is unclear. V shed 5 bases and J shed 0 bases, with 11 bases lying between them. This CDR3 has 15 residues. CDR1 ENHRY and CDR2 SYGVKD come from the germline V gene. CDR3 DNA sequence: TGTGCCATCAGTCCTCACACCTTAGCCAAAAACATTCAGTACTTC. This gives the protein CAISPHTLAKNIQYF.

The rearrangement uses TRBV4-2 and TRBJ2-3, with TRBD2 matching 10 bases. V trimming: 0 bases; J trimming: 2 bases; junction bases outside the gene matches: 11. The CDR3 has 19 residues. Germline V CDR1 and CDR2: LGHNA, YNFKEQ. CDR3 coding DNA: TGTGCCAGCAGCCAAGATAATCCTCTAGCGGGGGACCTCACAGATACGCAGTATTTT. This gives the protein CASSQDNPLAGDLTDTQYF.

CDR3 sequence reads: CASEDRGRNGYTF. The CDR3 bases are TGTGCCAGCGAAGATCGAGGGCGGAATGGCTACACCTTC. This chain uses TRBV6-6 with TRBJ1-2, with unresolved D. This CDR3 has 13 amino acids. Germline values: CDR1 MNHNY, CDR2 SVGAGI (reference sequence). V was pared by 8 bases and J by 6 bases, with 16 bases between.

Concerning this clonotype itself: This clone may be a read error of a much larger clone one base away. Here the CDR3 reads CSVSPDKINYGYTF. CDR3 DNA sequence: TGCAGCGTTTCTCCGGACAAGATTAACTATGGCTACACCTTC. V usage is TRBV29-1 and J usage is TRBJ1-2; D might be TRBD1 (5 bases). Trimming removed 5 bases from V and 1 base from J, with 14 bases in between. Germline assignment: CDR1 SQVTM and CDR2 ANQGSEA. This CDR3 spans 14 amino acids.

This clonotype was seen a few times. V and J are TRBV28 and TRBJ1-4; 9 bases match TRBD1. Losses at the gene ends were 1 base for V and 8 bases for J; bases not matched to a gene: 5. Germline V CDR1 and CDR2: MDHEN, SYDVKM. The length of the CDR3 is 15 residues. The DNA for the CDR3 is TGTGCCAGCAGTTTATATCGGGACAGGGTAGAAAAACTGTTTTTT. As protein: CASSLYRDRVEKLFF.

On this clonotype itself: A single base separates this from a much larger clone, so it may be a read error. The J gene is TRBJ1-2, the V gene TRBV27; TRBD1 might be the D (5 bases). Germline-derived CDR1 and CDR2 are MNHEY and SMNVEV (reference sequence). The CDR3 has 13 residues. V gave up 6 bases and J gave up 0 bases, with 8 bases separating them. The DNA for the CDR3 is TGTGCCAGCAGGTCGGGACCTAACTATGGCTACACCTTC. Its translation: CASRSGPNYGYTF.

The V and J genes are TRBV6-1 and TRBJ1-4; D remains unclear. Trimming pared 3 bases from V and 5 bases from J, leaving 13 bases between. Looked up from germline, CDR1 is MNHNS and CDR2 is SASEGT. The CDR3 spans 15 residues. CDR3: CASSDGRTINEKLFF. CDR3 coding DNA: TGTGCCAGCAGTGACGGCAGGACTATCAATGAAAAACTGTTTTTT.

V gene TRBV7-2 combines with J gene TRBJ1-1; the match to TRBD1 covers 8 bases. With 4 bases clipped from V and 4 bases from J, the junction kept 8 bases outside the gene matches. Per germline, CDR1 SGHTA and CDR2 FQGNSA. The CDR3 length is 15 residues. CDR3 nucleotides: TGTGCCAGCAGCTCACAACAGGGGGTCGGCACTGAAGCTTTCTTT. This gives the protein CASSSQQGVGTEAFF.